In this sample, the clone carrying this T cell receptor (beta chain) turned up many times. What it recognizes is unknown. V lost 6 bases and J lost 0, with 8 bases in between. CDR3 length: 13 amino acids. Germline V lookup: CDR1 MNHEY, CDR2 SMNVEV (reference sequence). This specimen belongs to a study of identical twins. Study-wide findings and caveats: Low generation-probability sequences were in excess among twin-shared out-of-frame alpha sequences. Conclusions relied on cross-sectional statistical analysis, not following the same donors. Insertions ran lower in abundant cord blood beta clonotypes, though not in memory repertoires. Excess twin sharing in beta out-of-frame sequences was weaker.

A single record per CDR3 protein comes from TCRdb applying MiXCR to the 5' RACE reads. The repertoire holds around 1.7 million distinct CDR3 sequences, with around 29% as singletons. The J gene is TRBJ1-1, the V gene TRBV27; D not resolved. The sample comprised cord blood. This TCR came from a newborn girl in good health. Here the CDR3 reads CASSLQLNTEAFF. The CDR3 nucleotides are TGTGCCAGCAGCTTACAGCTGAACACTGAAGCTTTCTTT.